These T cell receptor beta chains were read from a single sample in a study of cytomegalovirus exposure and HLA in healthy donors. Data came from immunoSEQ multiplex PCR; TCRdb stores just in-frame clones and leaves some out. The repertoire has roughly 120,000 clones, approximately 70% of them found once; the top ten carry more than 4.5%. Sample: PBMCs. These receptors originate from a man in his sixties in good health and CMV-seropositive. Each CDR3 is given with its conserved first and last residue.

TRBV10-3	TRBJ2-5	CAISDVINKGLETQYF
TRBV9	TRBJ2-1	CASSYGGNEQFF
TRBV27	TRBJ1-1	CASRSDRGFTEAFF
TRBV19	TRBJ1-5	CASGMGARGNQPQHF
TRBV18	TRBJ2-5	CASSLSDRGPETQYF
TRBV7-2	TRBJ2-5	CASSRDRETQYF
TRBV19	TRBJ1-5	CASNDRGRNQPQHF
TRBV30	TRBJ2-3	CAWSVERGVIDTQYF
TRBV5-4	TRBJ2-3	CASRSIQGGVTDTQYF
TRBV2	TRBJ1-4	CASSEADREKLFF
TRBV30	TRBJ1-6	CAWGDRENSPLHF
TRBV6-6	TRBJ2-6	CASSNSGLSGANVLTF
TRBV11-3	TRBJ2-1	CASSLALTANEQFF
TRBV6-1	TRBJ2-7	CASPVGVEQYF
TRBV19	TRBJ1-5	CASSIARGGNQPQHF
TRBV30	TRBJ1-2	CAWRRRYRDYGYTF
TRBV4-1	TRBJ2-5	CASSQALRETQYF
TRBV11-2	TRBJ2-7	CASMRTGAYEQYF
TRBV4-1	TRBJ2-7	CASSYPGQGAYEQYF
TRBV9	TRBJ1-3	CASSVDSHLSGNTIYF
TRBV5-5	TRBJ1-3	CASSLNQGYIGNTIYF
TRBV28	TRBJ2-6	CASTETGGTGANVLTF
TRBV18	TRBJ2-1	CASSLLAGAAGEQFF
TRBV21-1	TRBJ2-7	CASSKPPGVENEQYF
TRBV6-1	TRBJ1-1	CASIKTSSQTEAFF
TRBV28	TRBJ1-4	CASRLPRDRSVGKLFF
TRBV28	TRBJ1-5	CASRFQGSNQPQHF
TRBV4-1	TRBJ1-6	CASSPARTASYNSPLHF
TRBV5-6	TRBJ2-7	CASSFGTGYEQYF
TRBV29-1	TRBJ1-1	CTSSQGEAFF
TRBV6-4	TRBJ2-2	CASSTDSTGELFF
TRBV14	TRBJ2-5	CASSHPRGWETQYF
TRBV6-1	TRBJ2-7	CASSATSGGAGEQYF
TRBV18	TRBJ2-7	CASSPLSGTGGSLTYEQYF
TRBV19	TRBJ2-6	CASSGISISGANVLTF
TRBV5-1	TRBJ1-2	CASSTWRAGDGYTF
TRBV6-5	TRBJ1-3	CASSRASGNTIYF
TRBV11-2	TRBJ1-1	CASSLDLRGGQSGAAFF
TRBV2	TRBJ2-5	CASSVQSGGSTQYF
TRBV5-1	TRBJ1-4	CASSLNRLGGEKLFF
TRBV4-1	TRBJ2-7	CASSQSRDRGSYEQYF
TRBV6-5	TRBJ2-1	CASGAGGPWHEQFF
TRBV11-2	TRBJ2-5	CASSLAPLSGGAGETQYF
TRBV30	TRBJ1-1	CAWSRTGSNTEAFF
TRBV7-7	TRBJ2-5	CASGGERGETQYF
TRBV18	TRBJ2-2	CASSPATLNTGELFF
TRBV6-6	TRBJ2-7	CASSYRVYEQYF
TRBV6-5	TRBJ1-1	CASSPGRVNTEAFF
TRBV9	TRBJ2-7	CASSVGWAASYEQYF
TRBV14	TRBJ1-2	CASSQEPVSGYTF
TRBV6-1	TRBJ2-5	CASSLQGRETQYF
TRBV9	TRBJ2-3	CASSTGLAGGLDTQYF
TRBV19	TRBJ1-6	CASSTLQDSPLHF
TRBV27	TRBJ2-3	CASSSVSGGTQYF